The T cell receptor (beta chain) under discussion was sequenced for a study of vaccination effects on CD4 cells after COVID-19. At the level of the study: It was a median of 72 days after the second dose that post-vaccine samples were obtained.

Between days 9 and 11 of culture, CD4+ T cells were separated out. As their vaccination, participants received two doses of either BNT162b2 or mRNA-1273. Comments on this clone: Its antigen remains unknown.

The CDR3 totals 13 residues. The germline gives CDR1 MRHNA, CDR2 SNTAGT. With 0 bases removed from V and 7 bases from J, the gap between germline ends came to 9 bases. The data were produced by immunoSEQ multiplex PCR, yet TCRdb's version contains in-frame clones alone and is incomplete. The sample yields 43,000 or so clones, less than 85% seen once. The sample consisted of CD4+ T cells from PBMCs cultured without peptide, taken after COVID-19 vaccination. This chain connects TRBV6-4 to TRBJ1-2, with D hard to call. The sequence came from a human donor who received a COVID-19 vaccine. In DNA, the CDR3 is TGTGCCAGCAGTGACTCGATCGGGGTTGGCTACACCTTC. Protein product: CASSDSIGVGYTF.